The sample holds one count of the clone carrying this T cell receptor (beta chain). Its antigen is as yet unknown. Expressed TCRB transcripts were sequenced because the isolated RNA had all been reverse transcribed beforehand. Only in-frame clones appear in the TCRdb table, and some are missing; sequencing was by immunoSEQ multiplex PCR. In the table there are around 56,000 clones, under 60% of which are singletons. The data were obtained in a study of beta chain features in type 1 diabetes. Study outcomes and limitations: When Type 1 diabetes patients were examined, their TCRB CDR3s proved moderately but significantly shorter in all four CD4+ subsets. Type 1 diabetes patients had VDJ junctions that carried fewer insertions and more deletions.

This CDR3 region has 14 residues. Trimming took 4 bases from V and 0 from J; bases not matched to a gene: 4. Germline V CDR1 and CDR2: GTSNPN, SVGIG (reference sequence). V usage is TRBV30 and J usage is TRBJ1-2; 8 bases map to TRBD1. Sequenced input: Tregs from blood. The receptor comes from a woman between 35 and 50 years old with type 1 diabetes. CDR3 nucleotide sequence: TGTGCCTGGACAGGGGGCGAAGCTAACTATGGCTACACCTTC. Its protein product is CAWTGGEANYGYTF.